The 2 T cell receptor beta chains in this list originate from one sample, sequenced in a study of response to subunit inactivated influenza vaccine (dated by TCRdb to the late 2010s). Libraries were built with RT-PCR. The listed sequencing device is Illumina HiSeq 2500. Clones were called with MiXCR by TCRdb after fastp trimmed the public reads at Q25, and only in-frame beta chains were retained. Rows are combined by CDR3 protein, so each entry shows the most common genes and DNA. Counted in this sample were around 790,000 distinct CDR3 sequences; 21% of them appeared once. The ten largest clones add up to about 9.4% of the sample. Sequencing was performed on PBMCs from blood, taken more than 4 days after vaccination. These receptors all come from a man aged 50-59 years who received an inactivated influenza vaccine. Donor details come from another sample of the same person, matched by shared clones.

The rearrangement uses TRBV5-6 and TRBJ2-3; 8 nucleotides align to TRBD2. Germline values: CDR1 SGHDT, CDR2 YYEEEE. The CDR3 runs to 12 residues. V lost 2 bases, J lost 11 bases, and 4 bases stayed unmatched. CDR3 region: CASSFVTSGQYF. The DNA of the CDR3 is TGTGCCAGCAGCTTTGTCACTAGCGGGCAGTATTTT.

DNA for the CDR3: TGCAGTGCTGAACCGGGACAGGGGACAGATACGCAGTATTTT. Its translation: CSAEPGQGTDTQYF. The chain links TRBV20-1 to TRBJ2-3; 10 bases match TRBD1. The CDR3 covers 14 residues. Germline V gives CDR1 DFQATT, CDR2 SNEGSKA (reference sequence). J gave up 3 bases and V 5 bases, and 5 bases lay outside the gene matches.